A selection of T cell receptor beta chains follows, all from one sample in a study of cytomegalovirus exposure and HLA in healthy donors. TCRdb keeps only in-frame clones here, not all; method: immunoSEQ multiplex PCR. The repertoire holds more than 150,000 clones, with 81% as singletons. The sequencing sample was made of PBMCs. All receptors come from a man between 45 and 60 years old in good health and CMV-seropositive. CDR3s include the opening cysteine and the closing phenylalanine or tryptophan. D genes are given only for firm matches. Clone size is not always given. Where it is, it says once, few, many or a class for expanded clones.

clone_size: -; cdr3_length: 16; d_call: TRBD1; v_call: TRBV10-2; j_call: TRBJ2-7; cdr3_aa: CASTFASDRAKYEQYF; cdr3_nt: TGCGCCAGCACCTTCGCGTCCGACAGGGCTAAGTACGAGCAGTACTTC
clone_size: -; cdr3_length: 15; d_call: -; v_call: TRBV5-5; j_call: TRBJ2-2; cdr3_aa: CASSQIKTGTGELFF; cdr3_nt: TGTGCCAGCAGCCAGATTAAAACGGGCACCGGGGAGCTGTTTTTT
clone_size: -; cdr3_length: 15; d_call: TRBD1; v_call: TRBV2; j_call: TRBJ1-4; cdr3_aa: CASSEETGRSEKLFF; cdr3_nt: TGTGCCAGCAGTGAGGAGACAGGGAGGAGCGAAAAACTGTTTTTT
clone_size: -; cdr3_length: 15; d_call: -; v_call: TRBV2; j_call: TRBJ1-1; cdr3_aa: CASITGTGWNTEAFF; cdr3_nt: TGTGCCAGCATTACGGGAACAGGGTGGAACACTGAAGCTTTCTTT
clone_size: once; cdr3_length: 14; d_call: TRBD2; v_call: TRBV5-1; j_call: TRBJ2-7; cdr3_aa: CASSSGGSGNEQYF; cdr3_nt: TGCGCCAGCAGCTCGGGGGGTAGCGGGAACGAGCAGTACTTC
clone_size: once; cdr3_length: 15; d_call: TRBD2; v_call: TRBV18; j_call: TRBJ2-1; cdr3_aa: CASSPRVAGRYEQFF; cdr3_nt: TGTGCCAGCTCACCACGAGTAGCGGGCCGATATGAGCAGTTCTTC
clone_size: -; cdr3_length: 16; d_call: TRBD2; v_call: TRBV10-3; j_call: TRBJ2-7; cdr3_aa: CAISDTGLAQSYEQYF; cdr3_nt: TGTGCCATCAGTGATACCGGACTAGCGCAGTCCTACGAGCAGTACTTC
clone_size: -; cdr3_length: 13; d_call: -; v_call: TRBV27; j_call: TRBJ1-2; cdr3_aa: CASSGRGQYGYTF; cdr3_nt: TGTGCCAGCAGTGGGCGGGGGCAGTATGGCTACACCTTC
clone_size: -; cdr3_length: 15; d_call: TRBD1; v_call: TRBV11-3; j_call: TRBJ2-3; cdr3_aa: CASSAQLQGGGTQYF; cdr3_nt: TGTGCCAGCAGCGCCCAACTACAGGGGGGTGGTACGCAGTATTTT
clone_size: -; cdr3_length: 14; d_call: TRBD1; v_call: TRBV7-2; j_call: TRBJ2-2; cdr3_aa: CASSPTGVAGELFF; cdr3_nt: TGTGCCAGCAGCCCGACAGGGGTGGCCGGGGAGCTGTTTTTT
clone_size: -; cdr3_length: 15; d_call: -; v_call: TRBV29-1; j_call: TRBJ2-3; cdr3_aa: CSVDRPGERTDTQYF; cdr3_nt: TGCAGCGTTGACCGCCCAGGGGAAAGGACAGATACGCAGTATTTT
clone_size: -; cdr3_length: 14; d_call: TRBD1; v_call: TRBV19; j_call: TRBJ2-7; cdr3_aa: CASTSTGGSYEQYF; cdr3_nt: TGTGCCAGTACCTCAACAGGGGGATCTTACGAGCAGTACTTC
clone_size: -; cdr3_length: 15; d_call: -; v_call: TRBV28; j_call: TRBJ1-4; cdr3_aa: CASSPTSGTNEKLFF; cdr3_nt: TGTGCCAGCAGTCCGACATCTGGAACTAATGAAAAACTGTTTTTT
clone_size: once; cdr3_length: 13; d_call: -; v_call: TRBV29-1; j_call: TRBJ2-2; cdr3_aa: CSVVGQGYGELFF; cdr3_nt: TGCAGCGTTGTAGGGCAGGGATACGGGGAGCTGTTTTTT
clone_size: -; cdr3_length: 15; d_call: TRBD2; v_call: TRBV30; j_call: TRBJ2-1; cdr3_aa: CAWRGLGIDGVEQFF; cdr3_nt: TGTGCCTGGAGAGGACTAGGGATAGATGGGGTTGAGCAGTTCTTC
clone_size: -; cdr3_length: 17; d_call: TRBD2; v_call: TRBV4-1; j_call: TRBJ2-5; cdr3_aa: CASSQDMLAGGQETQYF; cdr3_nt: TGCGCCAGCAGCCAAGATATGCTAGCGGGGGGGCAAGAGACCCAGTACTTC
clone_size: once; cdr3_length: 16; d_call: -; v_call: TRBV6-1; j_call: TRBJ1-4; cdr3_aa: CASSESLGRGNEKLFF; cdr3_nt: TGTGCCAGCAGTGAAAGTTTAGGTCGGGGGAATGAAAAACTGTTTTTT
clone_size: -; cdr3_length: 16; d_call: -; v_call: TRBV19; j_call: TRBJ1-1; cdr3_aa: CASSIVLRSPNTEAFF; cdr3_nt: TGTGCCAGTAGTATAGTCCTCAGGTCGCCGAACACTGAAGCTTTCTTT
clone_size: once; cdr3_length: 15; d_call: -; v_call: TRBV28; j_call: TRBJ1-4; cdr3_aa: CASSPGGRTNEKLFF; cdr3_nt: TGTGCCAGCAGTCCGGGGGGGCGAACTAATGAAAAACTGTTTTTT
clone_size: -; cdr3_length: 12; d_call: -; v_call: TRBV18; j_call: TRBJ1-1; cdr3_aa: CASSPPEEDAFF; cdr3_nt: TGTGCCAGCTCACCACCGGAGGAGGATGCTTTCTTT